A selection of T cell receptor beta chains follows, all from one sample in a study of beta chain features in type 1 diabetes. Data came from immunoSEQ multiplex PCR; TCRdb stores just in-frame clones and leaves some out. Seen here are hundreds of thousands of clones, roughly an eighth observed once, and the top ten hold 0.03% to 0.04%. The sequenced material came from naive CD4+ T cells from blood. These receptors originate from a man aged 18-30 years with type 1 diabetes. CDR3s include the opening cysteine and the closing phenylalanine or tryptophan. Each record gives: J gene, clone size, D gene, V gene, CDR3 protein, CDR3 DNA. A D gene is named only where the DNA matches it firmly. For some rows the clone size is stated as once, few or many, or as a class when expanded; others skip it.

TRBJ2-1	.	.	TRBV14	CASSQAGLQRGEQFF	TGTGCCAGCAGCCAAGCAGGACTCCAACGCGGTGAGCAGTTCTTC
TRBJ2-5	few	.	TRBV5-1	CASSFPSAETQYF	TGCGCCAGCAGCTTCCCTAGCGCAGAGACCCAGTACTTC
TRBJ2-1	.	.	TRBV15	CATSRDRAGLYNEQFF	TGTGCCACCAGCAGAGATAGGGCAGGTTTATACAATGAGCAGTTCTTC
TRBJ2-3	few	.	TRBV6-5	CASSPRPRWETQYF	TGTGCCAGCAGCCCTCGGCCCCGGTGGGAAACGCAGTATTTT
TRBJ2-3	.	.	TRBV30	CAWSGGQTTDTQYF	TGTGCCTGGAGTGGAGGACAGACCACAGATACGCAGTATTTT
TRBJ2-3	.	.	TRBV18	CASSPLAMEDTQYF	TGTGCCAGCTCACCACTTGCTATGGAGGATACGCAGTATTTT
TRBJ2-5	.	.	TRBV5-1	CASSLSSGKETQYF	TGCGCCAGCAGCTTGTCTTCGGGGAAAGAGACCCAGTACTTC
TRBJ2-7	few	.	TRBV7-2	CASSPALHEQYF	TGTGCCAGCAGCCCAGCGCTACACGAGCAGTACTTC
TRBJ1-4	.	.	TRBV30	CAWSQGQGGEKLFF	TGTGCCTGGAGCCAGGGACAAGGGGGTGAAAAACTGTTTTTT
TRBJ2-3	.	.	TRBV25-1	CASRARGGTDTQYF	TGTGCCAGCAGGGCGCGGGGTGGCACAGATACGCAGTATTTT
TRBJ2-5	.	TRBD2	TRBV30	CAWSEWAGGETQYF	TGTGCCTGGAGTGAATGGGCGGGAGGAGAGACCCAGTACTTC
TRBJ2-5	few	.	TRBV7-7	CASSPTGGQGTQYF	TGTGCTAGCAGCCCTACGGGGGGCCAGGGGACCCAGTACTTC
TRBJ2-5	.	.	TRBV9	CASSPRGIQETQYF	TGTGCCAGCAGCCCCAGAGGGATACAGGAGACCCAGTACTTC
TRBJ1-4	.	TRBD1	TRBV30	CAWSVGQGNEKLFF	TGTGCCTGGAGTGTGGGACAGGGTAATGAAAAACTGTTTTTT
TRBJ2-7	.	TRBD2	TRBV10-3	CAISGLDSGEQYF	TGTGCCATCAGCGGACTAGATTCGGGCGAGCAGTACTTC
TRBJ1-5	.	.	TRBV5-1	CASSLEGAFNQPQHF	TGCGCCAGCAGCTTGGAAGGGGCCTTCAATCAGCCCCAGCATTTT
TRBJ1-1	.	.	TRBV19	CASSAGYAEAFF	TGTGCCAGTAGTGCGGGGTACGCTGAAGCTTTCTTT
TRBJ1-5	few	.	TRBV5-1	CASSLGGRPQHF	TGCGCCAGCAGCTTGGGGGGCCGGCCCCAGCATTTT
TRBJ1-4	few	.	TRBV7-6	CASSPGRGREKLFF	TGTGCCAGCAGCCCCGGGCGGGGGCGGGAAAAACTGTTTTTT
TRBJ2-3	.	.	TRBV28	CASRRDSSTDTQYF	TGTGCCAGCAGAAGAGACTCTTCCACAGATACGCAGTATTTT
TRBJ1-5	.	.	TRBV4-3	CASSVSPVAGRGYSNQPQHF	TGCGCCAGCAGCGTTTCTCCGGTGGCAGGGAGAGGATATAGCAATCAGCCCCAGCATTTT
TRBJ1-5	few	.	TRBV4-3	CASSQATGIQPQHF	TGCGCCAGCAGCCAAGCAACAGGGATTCAGCCCCAGCATTTT
TRBJ2-1	.	.	TRBV5-4	CASSVTGVVRNEQFF	TGTGCCAGCAGCGTCACGGGAGTGGTGCGCAATGAGCAGTTCTTC
TRBJ2-3	few	TRBD2	TRBV27	CASQGLADITDTQYF	TGTGCCAGCCAAGGACTAGCGGATATCACAGATACGCAGTATTTT
TRBJ2-3	.	.	TRBV27	CASSLRPADTQYF	TGTGCCAGCAGTTTACGACCCGCGGATACGCAGTATTTT
TRBJ1-2	few	.	TRBV9	CASSVDGRVSGYTF	TGTGCCAGCAGCGTAGACGGGAGGGTCTCTGGCTACACCTTC
TRBJ2-2	.	.	TRBV13	CASSLGLHRSNSGELFF	TGTGCCAGCAGCTTAGGCCTACATAGGTCTAACAGCGGGGAGCTGTTTTTT
TRBJ1-2	once	.	TRBV28	CASSFGRDLYGYTF	TGTGCCAGCAGTTTTGGGAGGGATCTCTATGGCTACACCTTC
TRBJ1-1	.	TRBD1	TRBV5-4	CASSADRETEAFF	TGTGCCAGCAGCGCGGACAGGGAGACTGAAGCTTTCTTT
TRBJ2-1	.	.	TRBV10-1	CASSERTRSYNEQFF	TGCGCCAGCAGTGAGAGGACCAGATCTTACAATGAGCAGTTCTTC